These 13 T cell receptor beta chains share one sample of origin, sequenced in a study. From the RT-PCR reads, TCRdb called clonotypes with MiXCR, one entry per CDR3 protein. The sample records 550,000 to 750,000 distinct CDR3 sequences, 14% being singletons. The sequencing input was memory CD4+ T cells from blood. These receptors were taken from a female donor in good health, serving as a healthy control.

This clonotype was seen once. The chain links TRBV12-3 or TRBV12-4 to TRBJ2-6; D gene ambiguous. CDR3 size: 16 residues. V dropped 8 bases and J dropped 0 bases, with 14 bases sitting between them. The CDR3 reads CASVEDIYSGANVLTF. The CDR3 coding sequence is TGTGCCAGCGTAGAAGACATTTACTCTGGGGCCAACGTCCTGACTTTC.

The chain employs TRBV20-1 and TRBJ1-1; D uncertain. The V and J ends lost 5 bases and 3 bases respectively, with 7 bases between them. Germline CDR1 DFQATT, CDR2 SNEGSKA (reference sequence). The CDR3 covers 11 residues. The CDR3 nucleotides read TGCAGTGCTTACCTTCACACTGAAGCTTTCTTT. Encoded protein: CSAYLHTEAFF.

There are a few counts of this clonotype. J is TRBJ2-5 and V is TRBV12-3 or TRBV12-4; D not resolved. This CDR3 has 14 residues. V dropped 3 bases and J dropped 3 bases, with 11 bases sitting between them. The CDR3 sequence: CASSFGQHEETQYF. DNA for the CDR3: TGTGCCAGCAGTTTCGGGCAGCATGAAGAGACCCAGTACTTC.

V and J are TRBV28 and TRBJ1-2; D not resolved. This CDR3 region has 13 residues. Trimming took off 7 bases at V and 4 bases at J, with 13 bases between the two ends. Germline values: CDR1 MDHEN, CDR2 SYDVKM. The CDR3 loop reads CASMRRSTYGYTF. The CDR3, as DNA: TGTGCCAGCATGAGGAGATCGACCTATGGCTACACCTTC.

The sample holds a few counts of this clonotype. This rearrangement joins TRBV29-1 to TRBJ1-1; 8 positions agree with TRBD1. CDR1 and CDR2 from the germline V gene are SQVTM and ANQGSEA. CDR3 length: 10 residues. The DNA for the CDR3 is TGCAGGACAGGGGACACTGAAGCTTTCTTT. Translating gives CRTGDTEAFF.

Only a few counts were recorded for this clonotype. The junction departs from germline at one end; a sequencing error may be responsible. This rearrangement joins TRBV15 to TRBJ1-4; D is ambiguous. CDR3 size: 13 residues. In germline, CDR1 is LNHNV, CDR2 YYDKDF (reference sequence). The CDR3 region is CATNREPTEKLFF. The CDR3 DNA follows: TGTGCCACCAACAGAGAGCCCACGGAAAAACTGTTTTTT.

J is TRBJ2-7 and V is TRBV18; TRBD1 agrees at 9 bases. Per germline, CDR1 KGHSH and CDR2 LQKENI. The V segment lost 2 bases and the J segment 5 bases; nucleotides outside the gene matches: 4. This CDR3 has 14 residues. The CDR3 nucleotides read TGTGCCAGCTCACCAGGGACAGGGAGCCACGAGCAGTACTTC. This encodes CASSPGTGSHEQYF.

The chain couples TRBV24-1 to TRBJ2-2; D is unresolved. The CDR3 covers 14 residues. V lost 6 bases, J lost 6 bases, and 13 bases lay in between. Looked up from germline, CDR1 is KGHDR and CDR2 is SFDVKD. In DNA, the CDR3 is TGTGCCACCAGTAATTCTAGGATCCCCGGGGAGCTGTTTTTT. Protein: CATSNSRIPGELFF.

This clonotype showed up many times. The chain is built from TRBV11-1 and TRBJ1-2; D call uncertain. The germline CDR1 and CDR2 sequences are SGHAT and FQDESV (reference sequence). CDR3 size: 13 residues. Trimming left V 3 bases short and J 8 bases short, with 13 bases between. CDR3 in DNA: TGTGCCAGCAGCTTTAGCGAATGGTCCGGCTACACCTTC. This translates into CASSFSEWSGYTF.

This clonotype turned up a few times. The chain is built from TRBV12-3 or TRBV12-4 and TRBJ1-1; tentatively, D is TRBD1 (6 bases). Deletions cut 4 bases from V and 4 bases from J, with 13 bases between. This CDR3 comprises 14 residues. The CDR3 region is CASSSTWGLTEAFF. The DNA for the CDR3 is TGTGCCAGCAGTTCAACCTGGGGGCTCACTGAAGCTTTCTTT.

There are a few counts of this clonotype. The junction shows a germline mismatch at one end, possibly a read error. V gene TRBV6-1 combines with J gene TRBJ1-2; D possibly corresponds to TRBD1 (5 bases). CDR3 length equals 12 residues. Germline V gives CDR1 MNHNS, CDR2 SASEGT. CDR3 sequence reads: CASSVTYRNLPF. The CDR3 coding sequence is TGTGCCAGCAGTGTCACGTACAGGAACCTGCCCTTC.

This rearrangement joins TRBV11-2 to TRBJ2-2; D not resolved. V was pared by 1 base and J by 6 bases, with 12 bases between. This CDR3 contains 15 residues. The germline CDR1 and CDR2 sequences are SGHAT and FQNNGV. CDR3 sequence reads: CASSLAGPKAGELFF. CDR3 coding DNA: TGTGCCAGCAGCTTAGCTGGCCCCAAAGCCGGGGAGCTGTTTTTT.

A few counts support this clonotype. The gene calls are TRBV6-2 or TRBV6-3 and TRBJ2-7, with TRBD1 matching over 8 bases. This CDR3 is built from 21 residues. The germline V gene has CDR1 MNHEY and CDR2 SVGEGT. J lost 0 bases, V lost 6 bases, and 25 bases had no gene match. CDR3 region: CASRKVFGQGKIGPPSYEQYF. CDR3 sequence (DNA): TGTGCCAGCAGGAAGGTATTCGGACAGGGCAAAATCGGACCTCCCTCCTACGAGCAGTACTTC.